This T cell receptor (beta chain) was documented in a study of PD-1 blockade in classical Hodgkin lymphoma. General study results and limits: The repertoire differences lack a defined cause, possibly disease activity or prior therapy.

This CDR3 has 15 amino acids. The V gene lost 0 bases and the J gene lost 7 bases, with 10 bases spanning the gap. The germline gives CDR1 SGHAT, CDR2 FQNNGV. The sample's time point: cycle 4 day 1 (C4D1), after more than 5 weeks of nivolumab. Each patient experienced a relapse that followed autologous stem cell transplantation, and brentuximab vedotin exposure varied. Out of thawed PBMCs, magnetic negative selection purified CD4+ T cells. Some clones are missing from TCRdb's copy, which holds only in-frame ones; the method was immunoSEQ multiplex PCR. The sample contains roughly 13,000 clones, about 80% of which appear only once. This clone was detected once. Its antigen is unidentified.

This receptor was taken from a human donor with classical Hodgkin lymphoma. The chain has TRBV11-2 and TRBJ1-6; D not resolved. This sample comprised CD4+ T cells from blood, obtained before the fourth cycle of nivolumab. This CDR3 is CASSLDRPANSPLHF. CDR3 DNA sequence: TGTGCCAGCAGCTTAGATCGGCCTGCGAATTCACCCCTCCACTTT.